This T cell receptor (beta chain) is from a study of long-term antiretroviral therapy in people with HIV. Broader study findings: Patients on ART gained diversity, which nonetheless stayed below transplant donor controls. Regardless of time point, clones expanded before ART dominated the repertoire.

Investigators performed immunoSEQ version v3.0 at survey level. Here immunoSEQ multiplex PCR was the method, and the copy in TCRdb shows in-frame clones only, minus some. Here the sample spans 35,000 to 45,000 clones, around four fifths being singletons. Turning to this clone: Its target is unknown.

CDR3 length: 14 residues. V lost 2 bases and J lost 3; bases outside the gene matches: 3. Germline assignment: CDR1 MDHEN and CDR2 SYDVKM. J is TRBJ2-5 and V is TRBV28; 7 positions match TRBD2. The specimen comprised unsorted PBMCs, sampled 0.3 years after starting antiretroviral therapy. This TCR was recovered from a man aged 18 to 30 with HIV. CDR3 protein: CASSLRLAEETQYF. DNA of the CDR3: TGTGCCAGCAGTTTACGGCTAGCGGAAGAGACCCAGTACTTC.